This T cell receptor (beta chain) was captured in a study of shared T cell receptors in the human thymus (dated by TCRdb to about 2021). Turning to the overall study: The study investigated the way shared, self-reactive T-cell receptor alpha chains are produced in the human thymus.

This clone was observed once. Its binding antigen is unknown. Qualities for individual bases were not recorded, and no much larger clone is one base off. V sheds 3 bases and J sheds 5 bases, leaving 8 bases between their ends. The CDR3 starts with the cysteine, ends with the phenylalanine, and has 13 residues. Only CDR3 DNA is held: 39 bases, read in frame from base 1. The germline V gene gives CDR1 as MDHEN and CDR2 as SYDVKM. Libraries were prepared through the immunoSEQ multiplex PCR assay. Imported from immuneACCESS, the table was reduced by TCRdb to in-frame sequences with V and J called. These copies leave out some clones; in studies compared against another copy, an unresolved V gene accounts for under half, and the cause of the remainder is not known. The sample includes approximately 730,000 clones, with approximately 85% observed a single time. Under 0.012% of the sample comes from the top ten.

A further study also used this sample, focusing on human thymus T cells. Reported in the second study: In Finland, the donors were immunologically healthy infants who were having open corrective cardiac surgery for congenital heart defects. Thymus tissue was collected as surgical resects that were removed during corrective cardiac surgery. Biased V and J gene segment usage appeared to be present in both thymic and peripheral blood repertoires. The related research reported highly overlapping thymic TCR repertoires among unrelated individuals. The study characterized TCR alpha and beta repertoires from fewer than 10 infant thymus samples and a few related peripheral blood samples. Donor ages ranging from about 6 to 250 days were recorded, and five to seven male and two female infants were included in the cohort. After being mechanically released from the tissue, thymocytes were kept at -70 degrees C in pellets of about 8.5-32 million cells. Genomic DNA was extracted from frozen cell pellets with a QIAsymphony instrument. TCRB and TCRAD loci were amplified from a standardized quantity of quality-controlled genomic DNA using the immunoSEQ multiplex PCR assay. The amplicons spanned the V(D)J region and were long enough to cover the CDR3 and allow V and J genes to be identified. Amplicon sequencing was performed on an Illumina platform through the commercial immunoSEQ service. Primer bias and sequencing errors were corrected as previously described, and TCRAD and TCRB definitions were based on the IMGT database. Analysis of the repertoires was done with immunoSEQ Analyzer 3.0 and VDJTools and included basic statistics, V/J segment usage, diversity estimates, rarefaction and pairwise overlap. To estimate diversity, the Chao1, ChaoE, Efron-Thisted, Shannon and inverse Simpson indices were applied, and diversity was also estimated on datasets down-sampled to the smallest sample. For repertoire overlap, CDR3 nucleotide sequence, V gene and J gene had to match strictly, and clustering was done by Jaccard-based multidimensional scaling. On average, approximately 860,000 unique TCRB clonotypes were obtained from thymus samples, compared with about 84,000 from blood samples.

The sample comprised thymocytes. Rearrangement joined TRBV28 to TRBJ2-1; TRBD2 is a weak D gene call, 6 bases matching. The receptor's source is a girl under three years old with a congenital heart defect. Donor details come from another sample of the same person, matched by shared clones. The CDR3 sequence is CASSLDYNNEQFF. The nucleotides read TGTGCCAGCAGTTTGGACTACAACAATGAGCAGTTCTTC. Reference TRBV28 and TRBJ2-1 genes cover what lies past the CDR3, so the full variable domain is DVKVTQSSRYLVKRTGEKVFLECVQDMDHENMFWYRQDPGLGLRLIYFSYDVKMKEKGDIPEGYSVSREKKERFSLILESASTNQTSMYLCASSLDYNNEQFFGPGTRLTVL.